A single sample is the source of the 2 T cell receptor beta chains below, sequenced in a study of tumor-infiltrating lymphocytes in oesophageal squamous cell carcinoma. TCRdb re-derived calls from the PCR reads in MiXCR, one entry per CDR3 protein. This table has around 20,000 distinct CDR3 sequences, over 40% appearing once. The sample comprised esophageal tumor tissue. The receptors originated from a male donor with esophageal squamous cell carcinoma.

This rearrangement joins TRBV7-6 to TRBJ1-1; 9 positions match TRBD2. The J call is in doubt because the DNA end fits TRBJ2-5 better. CDR3 length equals 14 residues. Germline CDR1 is SGHVS and CDR2 is FNYEAQ. The CDR3 nucleotides are TGTGCCAGCAGCCCCGGGACTAGCCTAACGACCCAGTACTTC. This translates into CASSPGTSLTTQYF.

The gene calls are TRBV7-2 and TRBJ2-3; D is possibly TRBD2 (6 bases). Germline V gene lookup returns CDR1 SGHTA and CDR2 FQGNSA. V lost 0 bases, J lost 14 bases, and 24 bases lay in between. CDR3 size: 16 residues. This CDR3 is CASSLATGSGTGELYF. CDR3 bases: TGTGCCAGCAGCTTAGCCACCGGGAGCGGCACCGGGGAGCTGTATTTT.